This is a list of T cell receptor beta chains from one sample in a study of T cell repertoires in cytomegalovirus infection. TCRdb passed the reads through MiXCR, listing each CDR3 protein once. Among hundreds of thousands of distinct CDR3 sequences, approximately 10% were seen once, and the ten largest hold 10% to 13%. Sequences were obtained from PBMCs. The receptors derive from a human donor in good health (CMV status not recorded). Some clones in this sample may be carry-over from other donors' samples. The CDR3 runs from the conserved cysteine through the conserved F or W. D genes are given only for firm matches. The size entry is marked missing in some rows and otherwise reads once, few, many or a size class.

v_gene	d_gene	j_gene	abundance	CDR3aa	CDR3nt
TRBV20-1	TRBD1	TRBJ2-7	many	CSALWTGAINEQYF	TGCAGTGCGCTATGGACAGGGGCGATAAACGAGCAGTACTTC
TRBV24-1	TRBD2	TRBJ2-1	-	CATSERLAGDQNEQFF	TGTGCCACCAGTGAAAGACTAGCGGGAGATCAGAATGAGCAGTTCTTC
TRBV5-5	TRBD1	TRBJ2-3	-	CASSFLRDSGSHF	TGTGCCAGCAGCTTCCTCCGGGACAGCGGCTCGCATTTT
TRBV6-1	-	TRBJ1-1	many	CASSRKPTGNTEAFF	TGTGCCAGCAGCCGCAAACCGACAGGGAACACTGAAGCTTTCTTT
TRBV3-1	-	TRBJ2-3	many	CASSLGVGDSTDTQYF	TGTGCCAGCAGCCTTGGTGTGGGGGACTCGACAGATACGCAGTATTTT
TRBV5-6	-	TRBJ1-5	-	CASSLAADQPQHF	TGTGCCAGCAGCTTGGCCGCCGATCAGCCCCAGCATTTT
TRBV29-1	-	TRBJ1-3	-	CSVAGDSGNTIYF	TGCAGCGTTGCTGGAGACTCTGGAAACACCATATATTTT
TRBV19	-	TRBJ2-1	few	CASSKGELEQFF	TGTGCCAGTAGTAAGGGCGAGTTAGAGCAGTTCTTC
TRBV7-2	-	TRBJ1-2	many	CASSQQGTYGYTF	TGTGCCAGCAGCCAGCAGGGGACCTATGGCTACACCTTC
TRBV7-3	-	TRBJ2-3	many	CASSSRGRGAPTDTQYF	TGTGCCAGCAGCTCGAGGGGGCGGGGAGCTCCCACAGATACGCAGTATTTT
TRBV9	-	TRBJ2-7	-	CASSASQDPLYEQYF	TGTGCCAGCAGCGCAAGTCAGGACCCCCTTTACGAGCAGTACTTC
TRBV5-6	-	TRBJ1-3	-	CASRVWGSGNTIYF	TGTGCCAGCAGGGTCTGGGGCTCTGGAAACACCATATATTTT
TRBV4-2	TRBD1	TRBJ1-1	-	CASSFGTGQAEAFF	TGTGCCAGCAGCTTTGGGACAGGGCAAGCTGAAGCTTTCTTT
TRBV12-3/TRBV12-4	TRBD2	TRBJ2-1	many	CASRISGSTYNEQFF	TGTGCCAGCAGGATTAGCGGGAGTACCTACAATGAGCAGTTCTTC
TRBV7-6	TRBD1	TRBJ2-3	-	CASSPGQGSSTDTQYF	TGTGCCAGCAGCCCGGGACAGGGATCTAGCACAGATACGCAGTATTTT
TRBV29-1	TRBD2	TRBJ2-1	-	CSARSPTSGRLDEQFF	TGCAGCGCCAGAAGTCCCACTAGCGGGAGGTTGGATGAGCAGTTCTTC
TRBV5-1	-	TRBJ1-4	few	CASRSSGPTNEKLFF	TGCGCCAGCAGGTCCTCAGGCCCAACTAATGAAAAACTGTTTTTT
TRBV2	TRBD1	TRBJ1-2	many	CASGQGGNYGYTF	TGTGCCAGCGGACAGGGAGGTAACTATGGCTACACCTTC
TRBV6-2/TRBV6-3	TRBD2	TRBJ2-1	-	CASSLIYASGRGQQFF	TGTGCCAGCAGTTTAATTTACGCTAGCGGGAGAGGTCAGCAGTTCTTC
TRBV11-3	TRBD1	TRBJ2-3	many	CASSARGTGESDTQYF	TGTGCCAGCAGCGCCCGCGGGACAGGGGAGTCAGATACGCAGTATTTT
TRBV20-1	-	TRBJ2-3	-	CSALLDTDTQYF	TGCAGTGCCCTCTTGGACACAGATACGCAGTATTTT
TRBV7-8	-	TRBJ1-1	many	CASSLVRTGTEAFF	TGTGCCAGCAGCTTAGTTCGTACTGGTACTGAAGCTTTCTTT
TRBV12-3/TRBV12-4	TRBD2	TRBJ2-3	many	CASSSSGKLDTQYF	TGTGCCAGCAGTTCTAGCGGGAAGCTGGATACGCAGTATTTT
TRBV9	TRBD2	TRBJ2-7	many	CASSVSSGAVEQYF	TGTGCCAGCAGCGTCTCTAGCGGGGCAGTCGAGCAGTACTTC
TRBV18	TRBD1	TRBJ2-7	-	CASSQGQGLAYEQYF	TGTGCCAGCTCGCAAGGACAGGGGTTGGCCTACGAGCAGTACTTC
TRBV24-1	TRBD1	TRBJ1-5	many	CATSDSGQGANQPQHF	TGTGCCACCAGTGACTCCGGACAGGGAGCGAATCAGCCCCAGCATTTT
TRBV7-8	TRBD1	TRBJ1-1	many	CASSSQGQGRAEAFF	TGTGCCAGCAGCTCACAGGGACAGGGGAGGGCTGAAGCTTTCTTT
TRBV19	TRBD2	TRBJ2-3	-	CASSIPQTGTSGWTDTQYF	TGTGCCAGTAGTATCCCCCAAACTGGGACTAGCGGCTGGACAGATACGCAGTATTTT
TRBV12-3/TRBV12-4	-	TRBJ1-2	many	CASSFTGYGYTF	TGTGCCAGCAGTTTTACAGGTTATGGCTACACCTTC
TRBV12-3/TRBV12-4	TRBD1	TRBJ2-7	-	CASSNRDRGAFEQYF	TGTGCCAGCAGCAACCGGGACAGGGGAGCCTTCGAGCAGTACTTC
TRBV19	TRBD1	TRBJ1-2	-	CASSMDRGLLDYGYTF	TGTGCCAGTAGTATGGACAGGGGGCTGCTGGACTATGGCTACACCTTC
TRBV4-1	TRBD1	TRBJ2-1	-	CASSQNQGTGGNEQFF	TGTGCCAGCAGCCAAAACCAAGGGACAGGGGGCAATGAGCAGTTCTTC
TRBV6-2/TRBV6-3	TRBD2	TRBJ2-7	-	CASSYPAGLANYEQYF	TGTGCCAGCAGTTACCCAGCCGGACTAGCGAACTACGAGCAGTACTTC
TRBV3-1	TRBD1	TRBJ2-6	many	CASSQDLGWTGPTGANVLTF	TGTGCCAGCAGCCAAGATTTAGGGTGGACAGGGCCTACCGGGGCCAACGTCCTGACTTTC
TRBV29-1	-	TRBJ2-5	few	CSVEDNNETQYF	TGCAGCGTTGAAGACAATAACGAGACCCAGTACTTC
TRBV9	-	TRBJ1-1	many	CASSVGGSGEAFF	TGTGCCAGCAGCGTAGGGGGGTCCGGTGAAGCTTTCTTT
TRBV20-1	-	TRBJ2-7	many	CSVPTAISYEQYF	TGCAGTGTTCCGACCGCTATCTCCTACGAGCAGTACTTC
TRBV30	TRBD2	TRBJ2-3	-	CAWRGAGAGTDTQYF	TGTGCCTGGAGAGGAGCGGGAGCGGGAACAGATACGCAGTATTTT
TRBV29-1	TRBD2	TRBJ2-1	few	CSVGLGTSGRNEQFF	TGCAGCGTTGGTCTTGGGACTAGCGGGAGAAATGAGCAGTTCTTC
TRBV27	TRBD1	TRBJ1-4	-	CASSPGQGDGKLFF	TGTGCCAGCAGTCCCGGACAGGGGGATGGGAAACTGTTTTTT
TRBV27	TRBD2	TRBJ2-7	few	CASRVKGLVPYEQYF	TGTGCCAGCCGTGTTAAGGGACTAGTTCCCTACGAGCAGTACTTC
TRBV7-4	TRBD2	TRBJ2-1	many	CASSLAPPSLAGCDNEQFF	TGTGCCAGCAGCTTAGCTCCTCCTTCTCTAGCGGGTTGTGACAATGAGCAGTTCTTC
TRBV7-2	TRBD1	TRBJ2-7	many	CASRLTGGSYEQYF	TGTGCCAGCAGGTTGACAGGGGGATCGTACGAGCAGTACTTC
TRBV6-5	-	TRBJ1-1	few	CASSLGKGSTEAFF	TGTGCCAGCAGTCTGGGGAAGGGATCCACTGAAGCTTTCTTT
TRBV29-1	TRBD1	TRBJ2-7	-	CSVERDRPYEQYF	TGCAGCGTTGAACGGGACAGACCCTACGAGCAGTACTTC
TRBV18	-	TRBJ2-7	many	CASSPQTHYEQYF	TGTGCCAGCTCACCCCAGACACACTACGAGCAGTACTTC
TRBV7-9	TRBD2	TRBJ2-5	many	CASSLPSGMQTQYF	TGTGCCAGCAGCTTACCTAGCGGGATGCAGACCCAGTACTTC
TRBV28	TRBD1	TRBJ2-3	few	CASSLPGQGIRSTDTQYF	TGTGCCAGCAGTCTTCCGGGACAGGGGATCAGATCCACAGATACGCAGTATTTT
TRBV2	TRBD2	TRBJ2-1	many	CASSEELAGSNEQFF	TGTGCCAGCAGTGAAGAACTAGCGGGGAGTAATGAGCAGTTCTTC
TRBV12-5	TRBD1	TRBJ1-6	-	CASGPATGNNSPLHF	TGTGCTAGTGGCCCAGCGACAGGGAATAATTCACCCCTCCACTTT
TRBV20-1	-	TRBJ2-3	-	CSALSFPTDTQYF	TGCAGTGCCCTGAGTTTTCCCACAGATACGCAGTATTTT
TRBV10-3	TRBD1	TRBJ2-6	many	CATGRGQDTSGANVLTF	TGTGCCACAGGAAGGGGACAGGATACCTCTGGGGCCAACGTCCTGACTTTC
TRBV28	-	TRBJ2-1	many	CASSLRRGAHEQFF	TGTGCCAGCAGTTTACGAAGGGGGGCCCATGAGCAGTTCTTC
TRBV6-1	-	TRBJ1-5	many	CASSSGLHNQPQHF	TGTGCCAGCAGCTCAGGCTTGCACAATCAGCCCCAGCATTTT
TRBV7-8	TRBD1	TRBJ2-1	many	CASSLTRQGKYNEQFF	TGTGCCAGCAGCTTGACCAGACAGGGAAAATACAATGAGCAGTTCTTC